The rows below give T cell receptor beta chains drawn from one sample of a study of T cells after posttransplantation cyclophosphamide. Data came from immunoSEQ multiplex PCR; TCRdb stores just in-frame clones and leaves some out. The sample lists thousands of clones; around 79% were seen once. The sample consisted of PBMCs, taken about 190 days after allogeneic stem cell transplant with posttransplant cyclophosphamide. Receptors originate from a male patient between 55 and 70 years old who received an allogeneic stem cell transplant from a related donor and was CMV-positive. The graft donor may be the source of some T cells. Both conserved end residues are part of each CDR3. D genes are given only for firm matches. Size values are once, few and many counts, or a class for expanded clones, and some rows have none.

TGTGCCAGCAGTGCCCGGACAGGGGGCACGGACGAGCAGTACTTC,CASSARTGGTDEQYF,-,TRBD1,TRBV6-1,TRBJ2-7
TGTGCCAGCAGGCCGACAGGGCTTGGTATCCAGCCCCAGCATTTT,CASRPTGLGIQPQHF,-,TRBD1,TRBV28,TRBJ1-5
TGTGCCATCAGTGGCGGGGGCACAGATACGCAGTATTTT,CAISGGGTDTQYF,once,-,TRBV10-3,TRBJ2-3
TGTGCCAGCAGTTTATGGGGTCCCGGCGGGGGGGCTGGGTACCAAGAGACCCAGTACTTC,CASSLWGPGGGAGYQETQYF,once,TRBD2,TRBV28,TRBJ2-5
TGTGCCAGCAGCTTCGGACAGGGGAACTATGGCTACACCTTC,CASSFGQGNYGYTF,-,TRBD1,TRBV7-2,TRBJ1-2
TGTGCCAGCAGCTTGCTTCCGGGACTAGCGGGAGAGACCCAGTACTTC,CASSLLPGLAGETQYF,-,TRBD2,TRBV5-8,TRBJ2-5
TGTGCCAGCAGCCAAACGTTAGGGGCAGCATACGAGCAGTACTTC,CASSQTLGAAYEQYF,-,-,TRBV7-2,TRBJ2-7
TGTGCCATCAGTGAGTCGGGACAGACAAATCAGCCCCAGCATTTT,CAISESGQTNQPQHF,-,TRBD1,TRBV10-3,TRBJ1-5
TGTGCCATCAGTGAAGGGACAGGGTTTGAAGATACGCAGTATTTT,CAISEGTGFEDTQYF,-,TRBD1,TRBV10-3,TRBJ2-3
TGTGCCAGCACCCCGAGCGACAGCCTCTATGGCTACACCTTC,CASTPSDSLYGYTF,-,-,TRBV6-1,TRBJ1-2
TGTGCCAGCAGCCCCGGGGGACTAGCGGGGCGCAATGAGCAGTTCTTC,CASSPGGLAGRNEQFF,-,TRBD2,TRBV11-3,TRBJ2-1
TGTGCCAGCAGCAAGGGACTAGCTGCAGATACGCAGTATTTT,CASSKGLAADTQYF,-,TRBD2,TRBV9,TRBJ2-3
TGTGCCAGCAGCAAAAGGACAGGGGCGGGTGCCGGGGAGCTGTTTTTT,CASSKRTGAGAGELFF,-,TRBD1,TRBV5-4,TRBJ2-2
TGTGCCAGCAGCTTATTGGGGCAGGGGGCTAACAATGAGCAGTTCTTC,CASSLLGQGANNEQFF,few,TRBD1,TRBV7-9,TRBJ2-1
TGTGCCTGGAGTGTGGGACTAGCGGGCGGAAATGAGCAGTTCTTC,CAWSVGLAGGNEQFF,-,TRBD2,TRBV30,TRBJ2-1
TGTGCCAGCAGTTTTCTGGCTAGCGGGTCGTACGAGCAGTACTTC,CASSFLASGSYEQYF,-,TRBD2,TRBV27,TRBJ2-7
TGTGCCAGCGAGAAAGGGACAGGGACAAGCACCTACGAGCAGTACTTC,CASEKGTGTSTYEQYF,once,TRBD1,TRBV2,TRBJ2-7
TGTGCCAGCAGTTTAGTAAGGAGCTCCTATAATCCACCCCTCCACTTT,CASSLVRSSYNPPLHF,-,-,TRBV28,TRBJ1-6
TGTGCCAGCAGCTATAGCGGGAAGAGCTCCTACAATGAGCAGTTCTTC,CASSYSGKSSYNEQFF,-,TRBD2,TRBV7-2,TRBJ2-1
TGTGCCATCAGGGGGGGACAGAGCACAGATACGCAGTATTTT,CAIRGGQSTDTQYF,-,-,TRBV10-3,TRBJ2-3
TGTGCCAGCAGCCAAGGTTACCCGGGACAGAGCTCCTATAATTCACCCCTCCACTTT,CASSQGYPGQSSYNSPLHF,-,TRBD1,TRBV4-2,TRBJ1-6
TGTGCCACCCAGACAGGGGCGTTAGAGACCCAGTACTTC,CATQTGALETQYF,-,TRBD1,TRBV5-4,TRBJ2-5
TGTGCCAGCAGTTCCCCAACTACAAGATACACTGAAGCTTTCTTT,CASSSPTTRYTEAFF,-,-,TRBV28,TRBJ1-1
TGTGCCAGCAGCTTGTACCCAGCGACCCCCGATAGCAATCAGCCCCAGCATTTT,CASSLYPATPDSNQPQHF,-,-,TRBV5-5,TRBJ1-5
TGTGCCAGCAGCATAGAGGCTAGCTCCTATAATTCACCCCTCCACTTT,CASSIEASSYNSPLHF,-,-,TRBV9,TRBJ1-6
TGTGCCAGTAGTATACTGGGGGCGAAGACAGATACGCAGTATTTT,CASSILGAKTDTQYF,-,-,TRBV19,TRBJ2-3
TGTGCCAGCAGCTTAGTGCCCCGGGGGGCTAGCACAGATACGCAGTATTTT,CASSLVPRGASTDTQYF,-,-,TRBV7-2,TRBJ2-3
TGTGCCAGTAGTACCGGGACAGGGAACTCTGGAAACACCATATATTTT,CASSTGTGNSGNTIYF,-,TRBD1,TRBV19,TRBJ1-3
TGTGCCAGCAGTTACTCGAAAGGCAGGGGAGATTCACCCCTCCACTTT,CASSYSKGRGDSPLHF,-,-,TRBV6-5,TRBJ1-6
TGTGCTGGGCGGGAAGGGTTTAACTATGGCTACACCTTC,CAGREGFNYGYTF,few,-,TRBV30,TRBJ1-2
TGCGCCAGCAGCTCCGGGCTGAGGGCTAAAGAGCAGTACTTC,CASSSGLRAKEQYF,-,-,TRBV5-1,TRBJ2-7
TGTGCCACCGGGATTTACTCCTACAATGAGCAGTTCTTC,CATGIYSYNEQFF,-,-,TRBV28,TRBJ2-1
TGCGCCAGCAGCCAAGGGGGTGGACTCAAGGCCACGCAGTATTTT,CASSQGGGLKATQYF,-,-,TRBV4-3,TRBJ2-3
TGCAGCGTAGTCCCGGGACAGGGGGCACGGGGGAATGAGCAGTTCTTC,CSVVPGQGARGNEQFF,-,TRBD1,TRBV29-1,TRBJ2-1
TGTGCCAGCAGTGCCCCGGACAGGGAAAAACTGTTTTTT,CASSAPDREKLFF,few,TRBD1,TRBV6-1,TRBJ1-4
TGTGCCAGTAGTATTAGTGGGACAGGCTACTCTGGGGCCAACGTCCTGACTTTC,CASSISGTGYSGANVLTF,once,TRBD1,TRBV19,TRBJ2-6
TGTGCCAGCAGCCCAGGGTATGGTAATGAAAAACTGTTTTTT,CASSPGYGNEKLFF,-,-,TRBV7-2,TRBJ1-4
TGTGCCAGTGATACAGGGGGTCGGGGCAATCAGCCCCAGCATTTT,CASDTGGRGNQPQHF,-,TRBD1,TRBV19,TRBJ1-5
TGTGCCAGCAGCTTAGTGCTTGGACAGGGGGCCTCTGGGGCCAACGTCCTGACTTTC,CASSLVLGQGASGANVLTF,-,TRBD1,TRBV11-2,TRBJ2-6
TGTGCCAGCAGCACCGGGACAGGGGGTTTCAATGAGCAGTTCTTC,CASSTGTGGFNEQFF,-,TRBD1,TRBV7-2,TRBJ2-1